These T cell receptor beta chains were read from a single sample in a study of cytomegalovirus exposure and HLA in healthy donors. Only in-frame clones appear in the TCRdb table, and some are missing; sequencing was by immunoSEQ multiplex PCR. The table records roughly 300,000 clones, around 87% of them present only once. The sample comprised PBMCs. These receptors all stem from a woman under 40 in good health and CMV-seropositive. The CDR3 runs from the conserved cysteine through the conserved F or W. The D gene is left open where the match is weak. Size tells how often a clone was seen (once, few, many) or the class of an expanded clone, and some rows leave it out.

clone size	D gene	J gene	V gene	CDR3 DNA	CDR3 protein
-	-	TRBJ2-7	TRBV7-3	TGTGCCAGCAGCTTAAATCCCGGCGGACCTAGCGAGCAGTACTTC	CASSLNPGGPSEQYF
-	-	TRBJ1-4	TRBV23-1	TGCGCCAGCAGTCAACGCCCAACTAATGAAAAACTGTTTTTT	CASSQRPTNEKLFF
-	TRBD1	TRBJ1-2	TRBV5-6	TGTGCCAGCAGCTTACCCAGACAGGGAGAGGGCTACACCTTC	CASSLPRQGEGYTF
-	-	TRBJ1-5	TRBV4-3	TGCGCCAGCAGCCAAGGAGGGTATGGGCAGCCCCAGCATTTT	CASSQGGYGQPQHF
-	TRBD1	TRBJ1-5	TRBV18	TGTGCCAGCTCACAGGACAGGGACTATCAGCCCCAGCATTTT	CASSQDRDYQPQHF
-	-	TRBJ2-7	TRBV15	TGTGCCACCAGCAGTACCGAAGGATTTTACGAGCAGTACTTC	CATSSTEGFYEQYF
-	TRBD2	TRBJ2-7	TRBV6-5	TGTGCCAGCAGTCAAGAGCGGGGGCCTACCTACGAGCAGTACTTC	CASSQERGPTYEQYF
-	-	TRBJ1-5	TRBV4-1	TGCGCCAGCAGCCAAGATCAGGGCCAGCCCCAGCATTTT	CASSQDQGQPQHF
-	-	TRBJ2-1	TRBV7-2	TGTGCCAGCAGTGTACGGGAAGAGGTCTACAATGAGCAGTTCTTC	CASSVREEVYNEQFF
-	-	TRBJ2-2	TRBV28	TGTGCCGGGGGAGGAAGGGCCCCGCTTAGGGAGCTGTTTTTT	CAGGGRAPLRELFF
-	TRBD2	TRBJ2-1	TRBV29-1	TGCAGCGTTGAAGGGTCTACTAGCGGGAGTTACAATGAGCAGTTCTTC	CSVEGSTSGSYNEQFF
-	TRBD1	TRBJ1-2	TRBV28	TGTGCCAGCAGGGGGGCGACAGGGGGAACTTATGGCTACACCTTC	CASRGATGGTYGYTF
-	TRBD1	TRBJ2-7	TRBV7-9	TGTGCCAGCAGCTTCGGGACAGGATTTCAGCAGTACTTC	CASSFGTGFQQYF
few	-	TRBJ2-3	TRBV18	TGTGCCAGCTCACCAAACACAGATACGCAGTATTTT	CASSPNTDTQYF
-	-	TRBJ1-2	TRBV2	TGTGCCAGCAGTAGGGCCCGGGACTATGGCTACACCTTC	CASSRARDYGYTF
-	-	TRBJ1-2	TRBV7-8	TGTGCCAGCAGCTTAGACGTTAACTATGGCTACACCTTC	CASSLDVNYGYTF
few	-	TRBJ1-5	TRBV7-8	TGTGCCAGCAGCTTAGATAAATTTGCACCCCAGCATTTT	CASSLDKFAPQHF
-	TRBD1	TRBJ2-7	TRBV4-2	TGTGCCAGCAGTTCCGGGACAGGGGGAAATTACGAGCAGTACTTC	CASSSGTGGNYEQYF
-	TRBD2	TRBJ2-1	TRBV11-2	TGTGCCAGCAGCTTAAGTCGGGGGGTGCATGAGCAGTTCTTC	CASSLSRGVHEQFF
-	-	TRBJ2-3	TRBV5-1	TGCGCCAGCAGCTTCCGGGGTCGCACAGATACGCAGTATTTT	CASSFRGRTDTQYF
-	-	TRBJ2-5	TRBV5-1	TGCGCCAGCAGCCGGGCTCTTGACAGGAAGGAGACCCAGTACTTC	CASSRALDRKETQYF
-	-	TRBJ2-7	TRBV4-3	TGCGCCAGCAGCCATAACACAGCGTACGAGCAGTACTTC	CASSHNTAYEQYF
-	-	TRBJ1-1	TRBV30	TGTGCCTGGACTCGATCAGGGGCAGTGGGAAACACTGAAGCTTTCTTT	CAWTRSGAVGNTEAFF
-	TRBD1	TRBJ2-3	TRBV6-1	TGTGCCAGCAGCGTGACAGGGACAGATACGCAGTATTTT	CASSVTGTDTQYF
-	TRBD1	TRBJ1-5	TRBV28	TGTGCCAGCAGCATTCCCGGGACAGGAATGCGGGATCAGCCCCAGCATTTT	CASSIPGTGMRDQPQHF